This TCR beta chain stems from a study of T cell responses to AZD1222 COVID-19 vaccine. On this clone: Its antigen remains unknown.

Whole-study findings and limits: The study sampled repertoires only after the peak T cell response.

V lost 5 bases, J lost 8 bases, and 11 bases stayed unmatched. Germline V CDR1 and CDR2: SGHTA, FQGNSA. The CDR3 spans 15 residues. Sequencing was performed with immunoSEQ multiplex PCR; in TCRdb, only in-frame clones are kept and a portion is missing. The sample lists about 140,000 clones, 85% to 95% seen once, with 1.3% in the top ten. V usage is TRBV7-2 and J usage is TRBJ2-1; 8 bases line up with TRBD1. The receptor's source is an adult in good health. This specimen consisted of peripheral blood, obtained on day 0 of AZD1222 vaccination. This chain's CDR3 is CASSPRTGNTYEQFF. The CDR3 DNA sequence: TGTGCCAGCAGCCCCCGGACAGGGAATACCTATGAGCAGTTCTTC.